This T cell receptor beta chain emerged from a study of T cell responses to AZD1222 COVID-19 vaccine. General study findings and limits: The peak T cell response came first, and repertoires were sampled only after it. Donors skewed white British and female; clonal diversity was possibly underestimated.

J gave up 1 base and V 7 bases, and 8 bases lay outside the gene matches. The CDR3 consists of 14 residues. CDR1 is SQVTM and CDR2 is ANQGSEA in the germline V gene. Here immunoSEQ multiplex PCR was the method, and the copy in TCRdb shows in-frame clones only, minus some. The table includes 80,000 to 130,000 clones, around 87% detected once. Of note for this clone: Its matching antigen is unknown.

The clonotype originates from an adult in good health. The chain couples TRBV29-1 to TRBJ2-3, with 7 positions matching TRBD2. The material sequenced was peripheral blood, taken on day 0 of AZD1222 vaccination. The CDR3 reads CSAQRSGGTDTQYF. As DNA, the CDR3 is TGCAGCGCCCAGAGGAGCGGGGGCACAGATACGCAGTATTTT.